This TCR beta chain came from a study of T cell responses to AZD1222 COVID-19 vaccine. Broader study findings: Just a handful of AZD1222 recipients were seropositive at baseline. Breadth and depth of Spike-specific TCRs rose after two AZD1222 doses. Donor demographics were predominantly white British with a female majority; clonal diversity may be underestimated. Along spike, vaccine-associated CD4 TCRs were found throughout, with dominance at 160-218 and 743-854.

Concerning this clone: Antigen specificity is unknown.

The assay was immunoSEQ multiplex PCR, and TCRdb's table has in-frame clones only and misses some. The table includes about 42,000 clones, approximately 80% detected once. Germline CDR1 and CDR2: SGHRS and YFSETQ. Trimming pared 5 bases from V and 10 bases from J, leaving 16 bases between. This CDR3 region has 14 residues. Material: peripheral blood, obtained 28 days after the second AZD1222 dose. This chain joins TRBV5-1 and TRBJ1-6, with a weak D call TRBD1 (5 bases). The receptor was derived from an adult who received the AZD1222 COVID-19 vaccine. The CDR3 DNA follows: TGCGCCAGCAGGGCCGGGGCCGAAGGATCACCCCTCCACTTT. Its translation is CASRAGAEGSPLHF.